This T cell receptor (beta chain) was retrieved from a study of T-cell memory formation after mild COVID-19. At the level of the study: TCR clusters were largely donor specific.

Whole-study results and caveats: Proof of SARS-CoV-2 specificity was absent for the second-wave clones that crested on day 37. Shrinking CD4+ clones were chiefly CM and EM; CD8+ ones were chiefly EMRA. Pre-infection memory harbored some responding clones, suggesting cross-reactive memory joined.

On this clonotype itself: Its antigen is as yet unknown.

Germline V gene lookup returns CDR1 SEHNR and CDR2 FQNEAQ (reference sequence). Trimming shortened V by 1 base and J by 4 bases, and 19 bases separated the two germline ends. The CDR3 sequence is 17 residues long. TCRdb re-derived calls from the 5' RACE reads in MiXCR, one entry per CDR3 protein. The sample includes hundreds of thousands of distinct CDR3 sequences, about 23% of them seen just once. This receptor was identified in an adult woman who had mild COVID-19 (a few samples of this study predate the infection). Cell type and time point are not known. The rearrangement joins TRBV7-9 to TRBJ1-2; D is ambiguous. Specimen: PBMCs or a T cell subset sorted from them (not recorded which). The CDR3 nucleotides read TGTGCCAGCAGCTTAGACGGCCTCATGGAGGTGTCCTATGGCTACACCTTC. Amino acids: CASSLDGLMEVSYGYTF.